The table lists the clone carrying this TCR beta chain with a few counts. Other DNA sequences in the sample encode the same CDR3. This CDR3 has 13 residues. The V and J ends lost 2 bases and 3 bases respectively, with 7 bases between them. Per the germline V gene, CDR1 is MNHNS and CDR2 is SASEGT. Genomic DNA, for the unsorted samples, came from some 100 million PBMCs. The sample originates from a study of shared clonotypes between healthy human individuals. The overall study: Donors were a couple of women and a few men aged 18 to 49.

Assay: immunoSEQ multiplex PCR; the TCRdb copy retains only in-frame clones and omits some. The repertoire consists of fewer than 600,000 clones, with approximately 79% occurring once and the leading ten covering approximately 13%. Sequenced input: PBMCs. V gene TRBV6-1 combines with J gene TRBJ1-2; a weak D match, TRBD1 (6 bases). The TCR originated in a middle-aged woman in good health. Some clones in this sample may be carry-over from other donors' samples. Written as DNA, the CDR3 is TGTGCCAGCAGTGAAAGGGGGGACTATGGCTACACCTTC. Translating it yields CASSERGDYGYTF.